Each of the 18 T cell receptor beta chains below was sequenced from the same sample in a study of shared clonotypes between healthy human individuals. The data were produced by immunoSEQ multiplex PCR, yet TCRdb's version contains in-frame clones alone and is incomplete. The table lists approximately 530,000 clones, approximately 95% of them singletons. Sample: naive CD4+ T cells sorted from blood. Subset denoted: CD45RA+ positively selected. Every receptor here comes from a young woman in good health.

CDR3 region: CASRTGGRSYEQYF. For the CDR3, the DNA is TGTGCCAGCAGGACGGGAGGTAGGTCCTACGAGCAGTACTTC. The rearrangement uses TRBV28 and TRBJ2-7; 7 bases agree with TRBD2. This CDR3 is 14 amino acids long. V lost 6 bases to trimming and J lost 1 base; unmatched junction nucleotides: 6. Germline assignment: CDR1 MDHEN and CDR2 SYDVKM.

Only one count was recorded for this clone. The chain uses TRBV6-6 and TRBJ1-5; D is ambiguous. CDR3 length equals 15 residues. Germline CDR1 and CDR2: MNHNY and SVGAGI (reference sequence). Trimming stripped 5 bases from V and 1 base from J, with 12 bases between. CDR3 sequence (DNA): TGTGCCAGCAGTACACCCAGTGGAAGCAATCAGCCCCAGCATTTT. Residues: CASSTPSGSNQPQHF.

The gene calls are TRBV6-5 and TRBJ1-3, with D possibly TRBD1 on 6 matching bases. Germline V gene lookup returns CDR1 MNHEY and CDR2 SVGAGI. V was shortened by 6 bases and J by 0 bases, with 12 bases between the two germline ends. This CDR3 spans 15 amino acids. The CDR3 spells CASSLGQSSGNTIYF. DNA of the CDR3: TGTGCCAGCAGCTTAGGACAGAGCTCTGGAAACACCATATATTTT.

In DNA, the CDR3 is TGTGCCAGCAGCTTAGAGTCAGGAAAAAACTCCGGGGAGCTGTTTTTT. It codes for CASSLESGKNSGELFF. The chain has TRBV7-8 and TRBJ2-2; D is ambiguous. V gave up 1 base and J gave up 6 bases, with 15 bases separating them. The length of the CDR3 is 16 residues. Germline assignment: CDR1 SGHVS and CDR2 FQNEAQ.

The chain is built from TRBV30 and TRBJ1-4; D may be TRBD1 (5 bases). The CDR3 consists of 13 residues. Trimming removed 4 bases at V and 8 bases at J, with 14 bases between. The germline CDR1 and CDR2 sequences are GTSNPN and SVGIG (reference sequence). The CDR3, as DNA: TGTGCCTGGAAGGTCGGGGGGAGCGAAAAACTGTTTTTT. It codes for CAWKVGGSEKLFF.

The chain joins TRBV6-4 to TRBJ1-4; D possibly corresponds to TRBD1 (5 bases). The V end was cut by 8 bases, the J end by 5 bases, with 15 bases between. This CDR3 is built from 14 residues. Germline V lookup: CDR1 MRHNA, CDR2 SNTAGT. CDR3 nucleotides: TGTGCCAGCTCCGCCGGGGAGGGGAATGAAAAACTGTTTTTT. Translated, it gives CASSAGEGNEKLFF.

The chain recombines TRBV7-9 with TRBJ1-1; a weak D match, TRBD1 (5 bases). The CDR3 has 16 residues. Germline V gene lookup returns CDR1 SEHNR and CDR2 FQNEAQ (reference sequence). Trimming shortened V by 3 bases and J by 2 bases, and 16 bases separated the two germline ends. The CDR3, as DNA: TGTGCCAGCAGCTTCTCGGGCAGGGAGGGTAACACTGAAGCTTTCTTT. The encoded protein is CASSFSGREGNTEAFF.

J is TRBJ2-1 and V is TRBV10-2, with 7 bases matching TRBD2. V trimming: 6 bases; J trimming: 6 bases; junction bases outside the gene matches: 8. CDR1 and CDR2 from the germline V gene are WSHSY and SAAADI. The CDR3 is 14 amino acids. CDR3 nucleotides: TGCGCCAGCAGAAGACCGGGACTACCCAATGAGCAGTTCTTC. It encodes CASRRPGLPNEQFF.

The chain has TRBV28 and TRBJ2-2; D unclear. Germline CDR1 and CDR2: MDHEN and SYDVKM. With 5 bases removed from V and 5 bases from J, the gap between germline ends came to 18 bases. This CDR3 region has 16 residues. The CDR3: CASSLQHAPGTGELFF. The CDR3 region has the DNA TGTGCCAGCAGTCTACAGCATGCCCCGGGTACCGGGGAGCTGTTTTTT.

This clone has a single count. This chain connects TRBV19 to TRBJ1-1; D is possibly TRBD1 (5 bases). In germline, CDR1 is LNHDA, CDR2 SQIVND (reference sequence). The ends were cut back, 3 bases at V and 1 base at J, with 12 bases in the middle. This CDR3 is 15 amino acids long. This chain's CDR3 is CASSIGPGQNTEAFF. The CDR3 DNA is TGTGCCAGTAGTATCGGGCCAGGGCAGAACACTGAAGCTTTCTTT.

The J gene is TRBJ2-6, the V gene TRBV9, with D unresolved. V dropped 5 bases and J dropped 4 bases, with 7 bases sitting between them. Germline values: CDR1 SGDLS, CDR2 YYNGEE. This CDR3 is built from 13 residues. The DNA of the CDR3 is TGTGCCAGCAGGCCATCCGGGGCCAACGTCCTGACTTTC. Its protein product is CASRPSGANVLTF.

This clone was recorded once. This rearrangement joins TRBV7-9 to TRBJ2-7; TRBD2 might be the D (6 bases). In germline, CDR1 is SEHNR, CDR2 FQNEAQ (reference sequence). CDR3 length equals 12 residues. V was shortened by 5 bases and J by 5 bases, with 10 bases between the two germline ends. The DNA for the CDR3 is TGTGCCAGCAGCACCAGACTAGACGAGCAGTACTTC. Translated, it gives CASSTRLDEQYF.

The J gene is TRBJ2-7, the V gene TRBV6-1; D is perhaps TRBD1 (6 bases). V was trimmed by 4 bases and J by 7 bases, leaving 14 bases between them. CDR3 size: 13 residues. CDR1 MNHNS and CDR2 SASEGT come from the germline V gene. Here the CDR3 reads CASSALQGREQYF. The CDR3 region has the DNA TGTGCCAGCAGTGCTCTACAGGGTCGGGAGCAGTACTTC.

V is TRBV28 and J is TRBJ2-1; 8 bases map to TRBD1. Germline V gene data show CDR1 as MDHEN and CDR2 as SYDVKM. V shed 5 bases, J shed 12 bases, and the junction held 6 bases outside the gene matches. The CDR3 is 12 residues long. Here the CDR3 DNA reads TGTGCCAGCAGTGACAGGGGTTACACGCAGTTCTTC. Translated, it gives CASSDRGYTQFF. Together with reference TRBV28 and TRBJ2-1, the CDR3 gives the full variable domain: DVKVTQSSRYLVKRTGEKVFLECVQDMDHENMFWYRQDPGLGLRLIYFSYDVKMKEKGDIPEGYSVSREKKERFSLILESASTNQTSMYLCASSDRGYTQFFGPGTRLTVL.

The rearrangement joins TRBV29-1 to TRBJ2-7; TRBD1 agrees at 10 bases. Germline V gives CDR1 SQVTM, CDR2 ANQGSEA. Trimming removed 6 bases from V and 4 bases from J; junction bases left unmatched: 6. The CDR3 runs 13 residues. The CDR3 sequence: CSVAGQGQYEQYF. The CDR3 DNA reads as TGCAGCGTAGCGGGACAGGGGCAGTACGAGCAGTACTTC.

This clone came up once. V and J are TRBV6-6 and TRBJ2-2; either TRBD1 or TRBD2 may supply D (5 bases each). The CDR3 contains 14 residues. V was trimmed by 5 bases and J by 6 bases, leaving 13 bases between them. Germline values: CDR1 MNHNY, CDR2 SVGAGI (reference sequence). The CDR3 region is CASSPGPVSGELFF. As DNA, the CDR3 is TGTGCCAGCAGTCCGGGACCCGTGTCCGGGGAGCTGTTTTTT.

The rearrangement links TRBV5-8 to TRBJ1-1, with a weak D call TRBD1 (5 bases). V lost 0 bases and J 4 bases, leaving 13 bases between the germline ends. CDR3 length equals 15 residues. The germline V gene has CDR1 SGHTS and CDR2 YDEGEE. CDR3 nucleotide sequence: TGTGCCAGCAGCTTGGAGCTGGGGCGGTCCACTGAAGCTTTCTTT. Residues: CASSLELGRSTEAFF. The variable domain in full, completed from reference TRBV5-8 and TRBJ1-1, reads EAGVTQSPTHLIKTRGQQATLRCSPISGHTSVYWYQQALGLGLQFLLWYDEGEERNRGNFPPRFSGRQFPNYSSELNVNALELEDSALYLCASSLELGRSTEAFFGQGTRLTVV.

J is TRBJ1-4 and V is TRBV18; D uncertain. Germline-derived CDR1 and CDR2 are KGHSH and LQKENI. V lost 6 bases and J 0 bases, leaving 11 bases between the germline ends. This CDR3 contains 15 residues. The CDR3 loop reads CASSERTATNEKLFF. CDR3 bases: TGTGCCAGCTCGGAACGGACTGCAACTAATGAAAAACTGTTTTTT. Full variable domain (remainder filled in from reference TRBV18 and TRBJ1-4): NAGVMQNPRHLVRRRGQEARLRCSPMKGHSHVYWYRQLPEEGLKFMVYLQKENIIDESGMPKERFSAEFPKEGPSILRIQQVVRGDSAAYFCASSERTATNEKLFFGSGTQLSVL.